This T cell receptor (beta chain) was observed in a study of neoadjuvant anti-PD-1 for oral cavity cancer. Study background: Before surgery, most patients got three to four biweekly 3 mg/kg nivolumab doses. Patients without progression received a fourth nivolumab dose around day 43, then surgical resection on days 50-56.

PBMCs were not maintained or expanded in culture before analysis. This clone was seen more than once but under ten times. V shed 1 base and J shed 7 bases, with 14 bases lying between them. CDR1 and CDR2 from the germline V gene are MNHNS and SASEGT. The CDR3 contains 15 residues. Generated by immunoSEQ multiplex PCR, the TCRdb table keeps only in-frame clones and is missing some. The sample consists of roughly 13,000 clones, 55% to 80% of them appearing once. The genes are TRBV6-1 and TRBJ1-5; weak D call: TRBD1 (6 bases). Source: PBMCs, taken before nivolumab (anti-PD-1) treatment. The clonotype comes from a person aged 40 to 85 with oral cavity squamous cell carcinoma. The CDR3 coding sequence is TGTGCCAGCAGTGAAGGGTCGGGGGGGGCCCAGCCCCAGCATTTT. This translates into CASSEGSGGAQPQHF.